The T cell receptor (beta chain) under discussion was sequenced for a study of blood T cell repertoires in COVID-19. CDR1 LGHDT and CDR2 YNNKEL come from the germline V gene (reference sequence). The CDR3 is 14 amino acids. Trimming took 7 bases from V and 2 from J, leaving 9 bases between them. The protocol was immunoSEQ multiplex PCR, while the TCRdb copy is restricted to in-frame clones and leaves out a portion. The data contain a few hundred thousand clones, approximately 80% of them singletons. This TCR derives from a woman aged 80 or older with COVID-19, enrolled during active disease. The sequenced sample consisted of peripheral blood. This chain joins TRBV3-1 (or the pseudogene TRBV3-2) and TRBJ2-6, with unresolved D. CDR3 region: CASNGGPGANVLTF. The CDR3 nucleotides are TGTGCCAGCAATGGCGGCCCTGGGGCCAACGTCCTGACTTTC.